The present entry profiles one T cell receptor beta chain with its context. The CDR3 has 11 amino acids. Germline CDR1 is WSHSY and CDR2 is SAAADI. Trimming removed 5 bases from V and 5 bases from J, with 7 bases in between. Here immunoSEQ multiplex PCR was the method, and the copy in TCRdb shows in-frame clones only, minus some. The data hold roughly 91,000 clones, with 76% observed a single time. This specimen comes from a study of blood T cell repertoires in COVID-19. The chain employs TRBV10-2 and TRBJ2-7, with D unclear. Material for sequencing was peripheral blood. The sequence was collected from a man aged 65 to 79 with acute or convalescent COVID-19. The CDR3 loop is CASSNHNEQYF. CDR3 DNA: TGCGCCAGCAGTAATCACAACGAGCAGTACTTC.